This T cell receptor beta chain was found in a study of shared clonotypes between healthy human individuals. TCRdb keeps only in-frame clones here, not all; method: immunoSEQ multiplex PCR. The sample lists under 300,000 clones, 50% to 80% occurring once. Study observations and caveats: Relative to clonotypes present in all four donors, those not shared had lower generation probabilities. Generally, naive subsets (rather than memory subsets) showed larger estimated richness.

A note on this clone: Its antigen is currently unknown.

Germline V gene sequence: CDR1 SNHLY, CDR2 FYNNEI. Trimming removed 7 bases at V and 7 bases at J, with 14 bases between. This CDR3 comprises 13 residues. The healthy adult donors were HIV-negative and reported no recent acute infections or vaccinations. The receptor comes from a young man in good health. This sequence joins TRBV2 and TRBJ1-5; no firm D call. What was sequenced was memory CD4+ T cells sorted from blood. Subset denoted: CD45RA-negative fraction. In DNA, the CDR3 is TGTGCCAGCAACCTTTGGGGAGAGCAGCCCCAGCATTTT. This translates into CASNLWGEQPQHF. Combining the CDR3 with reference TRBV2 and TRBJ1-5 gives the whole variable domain EPEVTQTPSHQVTQMGQEVILRCVPISNHLYFYWYRQILGQKVEFLVSFYNNEISEKSEIFDDQFSVERPDGSNFTLKIRSTKLEDSAMYFCASNLWGEQPQHFGDGTRLSIL.